This T cell receptor (beta chain) was sequenced during a study of blood T cell repertoires in COVID-19. CDR1 is LNHNV and CDR2 is YYDKDF in the germline V gene (reference sequence). V lost 3 bases, J lost 6 bases, and 21 bases lay in between. The CDR3 consists of 17 residues. Participant ages covered roughly 18 to 89 years across about two dozen US areas. In the original analysis: Amplification with reference gene primers provided the estimates of nucleated cell counts. The assay was immunoSEQ multiplex PCR, and TCRdb's table has in-frame clones only and misses some. V and J calls and clone size are as listed in that table; D and trimming were resolved from the DNA. The table shows about 290,000 clones, with roughly 90% occurring only once.

The sequence was collected from a middle-aged woman who had recovered from COVID-19. Sequenced: PBMCs or T cells enriched from blood (not recorded which). This rearrangement joins TRBV15 to TRBJ1-5, with TRBD1 as a possible D gene (6 bases). The CDR3: CATSSDRGQTGGQPQHF. The CDR3 coding sequence is TGTGCCACCAGCAGTGACCGAGGACAGACAGGCGGTCAGCCCCAGCATTTT.